The 15 T cell receptor beta chains below all came from one sample that was sequenced in a study of T cell changes during pregnancy in multiple sclerosis. TCRdb's copy holds only in-frame clones and misses some; the assay was immunoSEQ multiplex PCR. Counted here are nearly 40,000 clones, about 90% occurring once; the ten biggest clones make up about 0.8%. The specimen comprised CD4+ T cells from peripheral blood mononuclear cells, sampled in the third trimester of pregnancy. These receptors were collected from a female donor with multiple sclerosis, enrolled in a pregnancy study.

CDR3 DNA sequence: TGTGCCAGAGAGGGACTAGGGGACCAAGAGACCCAGTACTTC. This encodes CAREGLGDQETQYF. The gene calls are TRBV2 and TRBJ2-5, with 8 positions matching TRBD2. V dropped 9 bases and J dropped 0; count of bases not matched to a gene: 6. CDR3 size: 14 residues. Germline CDR1 reads SNHLY; CDR2 reads FYNNEI.

There are a few counts of this clone. The chain is built from TRBV19 and TRBJ1-1; D call uncertain. Germline CDR1 reads LNHDA; CDR2 reads SQIVND (reference sequence). The CDR3 is 12 residues long. The V and J ends lost 3 bases and 1 base respectively, with 3 bases between them. The CDR3 reads CASSIRNTEAFF. The CDR3, as DNA: TGTGCCAGTAGTATCAGGAACACTGAAGCTTTCTTT.

This sequence joins TRBV4-2 and TRBJ2-1; 16 bases fit TRBD2. This CDR3 has 18 amino acids. Trimming took 3 bases from V and 9 from J; bases not matched to a gene: 11. CDR1 is LGHNA, CDR2 YNFKEQ, per germline. The chain's CDR3 is CASSQGTSGRGDGGEQFF. CDR3 bases: TGTGCCAGCAGCCAGGGGACTAGCGGGAGGGGGGATGGTGGTGAGCAGTTCTTC.

CDR3 nucleotides: TGTGCCAGCAGCTTAGTTACAGGGGGTGGAAACACCATATATTTT. As protein: CASSLVTGGGNTIYF. The chain is built from TRBV7-2 and TRBJ1-3; 8 nucleotides agree with TRBD1. From germline, CDR1 is SGHTA and CDR2 FQGNSA. This CDR3 contains 15 residues. Trimming at V came to 1 base and at J to 3 bases, leaving 2 bases not matched to a gene. The full variable domain, rest sourced from reference TRBV7-2 and TRBJ1-3, is GAGVSQSPSNKVTEKGKDVELRCDPISGHTALYWYRQSLGQGLEFLIYFQGNSAPDKSGLPSDRFSAERTGGSVSTLTIQRTQQEDSAVYLCASSLVTGGGNTIYFGEGSWLTVV.

The table lists this clone with a count of one. This chain joins TRBV7-3 and TRBJ2-7; possibly TRBD2 for D (6 bases). Germline V gene lookup returns CDR1 SGHTA and CDR2 FQGTGA. There are 15 residues in the CDR3. V was shortened by 1 base and J by 2 bases, with 12 bases between the two germline ends. In nucleotides, the CDR3 is TGTGCCAGCAGCTTAAAAGGCGGGGCCCCCTACGAGCAGTACTTC. It codes for CASSLKGGAPYEQYF.

The chain uses TRBV6-1 and TRBJ1-3; the D gene is possibly TRBD1 (5 bases). V dropped 7 bases and J dropped 0 bases, with 13 bases sitting between them. This CDR3 has 15 amino acids. Germline V gene sequence: CDR1 MNHNS, CDR2 SASEGT. The CDR3 sequence: CASIATANSGNTIYF. CDR3 nucleotide sequence: TGTGCCAGCATTGCGACAGCTAACTCTGGAAACACCATATATTTT.

This chain links TRBV10-3 with TRBJ1-2; 7 nucleotides match TRBD1. From germline, CDR1 is ENHRY and CDR2 SYGVKD. The CDR3 runs to 14 residues. The J segment lost 6 bases and the V segment lost 4 bases, leaving 8 bases of the junction unmatched. In DNA, the CDR3 is TGTGCCATCAGTGGTCGGGACAGCGCGGATGGCTACACCTTC. Translating gives CAISGRDSADGYTF.

The chain uses TRBV6-6 and TRBJ1-5, with 9 nucleotides matching TRBD1. Trimming removed 6 bases from V and 1 base from J; junction bases left unmatched: 7. Germline values: CDR1 MNHNY, CDR2 SVGAGI (reference sequence). CDR3 length: 16 amino acids. The chain's CDR3 is CASSRDRGSSNQPQHF. CDR3 sequence (DNA): TGTGCCAGCAGCCGTGACAGGGGGTCGAGCAATCAGCCCCAGCATTTT.

J is TRBJ2-3 and V is TRBV7-8, with a weak D call TRBD1 (6 bases). The CDR3 is 16 residues long. The germline CDR1 and CDR2 sequences are SGHVS and FQNEAQ. The V and J ends lost 4 bases and 4 bases respectively, with 18 bases between them. This chain's CDR3 is CASSSTAGAISDTQYF. DNA for the CDR3: TGTGCCAGCAGCTCCACGGCAGGGGCGATTTCAGATACGCAGTATTTT.

V usage is TRBV9 and J usage is TRBJ2-3; D remains ambiguous. The CDR3 length is 14 residues. Trimming removed 0 bases from V and 3 bases from J, with 8 bases in between. Per germline, CDR1 SGDLS and CDR2 YYNGEE. The CDR3 coding sequence is TGTGCCAGCAGCGTAGCTTCTTTAACAGATACGCAGTATTTT. This gives the protein CASSVASLTDTQYF.

This chain joins TRBV11-2 and TRBJ2-7, with TRBD1 identical over 7 bases. The trim removed 5 bases at V and 3 bases at J, leaving 10 bases unmatched. Germline V gene lookup returns CDR1 SGHAT and CDR2 FQNNGV. The CDR3 length is 15 residues. This chain's CDR3 is CASSEPWDSLYEQYF. CDR3 sequence (DNA): TGTGCCAGCAGCGAACCCTGGGACAGTCTCTACGAGCAGTACTTC.

The rearrangement links TRBV5-1 to TRBJ2-7; TRBD2 matches at 10 bases. Losses at the gene ends were 4 bases for V and 2 bases for J; bases not matched to a gene: 6. CDR3 size: 15 residues. CDR1 SGHRS and CDR2 YFSETQ come from the germline V gene. This CDR3 is CASSRLAGEAYEQYF. For the CDR3, the DNA is TGCGCCAGCAGCCGTCTAGCGGGAGAGGCCTACGAGCAGTACTTC.

This chain uses TRBV5-4 with TRBJ2-1, with 12 positions matching TRBD2. The trim removed 5 bases at V and 2 bases at J, leaving 5 bases unmatched. The CDR3 covers 16 residues. Germline V CDR1 and CDR2: SGHNT, YYREEE (reference sequence). CDR3 nucleotide sequence: TGTGCCAGCAGTGCTGGACTAGCGGGAACCTACAATGAGCAGTTCTTC. Translating gives CASSAGLAGTYNEQFF.

V usage is TRBV7-2 and J usage is TRBJ2-7, with D maybe TRBD1 (5 bases). The CDR3 totals 15 residues. CDR1 and CDR2 from the germline V gene are SGHTA and FQGNSA. V shed 1 base and J shed 0 bases, with 10 bases lying between them. Here the CDR3 DNA reads TGTGCCAGCAGCTTAGGGCTAGGGGACTCCTACGAGCAGTACTTC. This codes for CASSLGLGDSYEQYF.

V and J are TRBV7-2 and TRBJ1-2; TRBD1 matches 10 bases. Germline assignment: CDR1 SGHTA and CDR2 FQGNSA. This CDR3 has 13 residues. V lost 5 bases and J lost 7; bases outside the gene matches: 4. The CDR3 bases are TGTGCCAGCAGCCCGGGGACAGGGGCTGGCTACACCTTC. Amino acid sequence: CASSPGTGAGYTF.